The 8 T cell receptor beta chains below all came from one sample that was sequenced in a study of shared clonotypes between healthy human individuals. Using immunoSEQ multiplex PCR, the repertoire was profiled, and TCRdb retains in-frame clones only, with some absent. The table shows fewer than 650,000 clones, with about three quarters occurring only once. The sample comprised PBMCs. The receptors come from a woman between 40 and 50 years old in good health. Some clones in this sample may be carry-over from other donors' samples.

The chain is built from TRBV27 and TRBJ2-6, with 10 bases lining up with TRBD2. The J call is doubtful: the DNA matches TRBJ2-1 better. The CDR3 sequence is 14 residues long. Germline V gene lookup returns CDR1 MNHEY and CDR2 SMNVEV (reference sequence). The CDR3 DNA is TGTGCCAGCAGTTTAACAAGACTAGCGGGTGAGCAGTTCTTC. This sequence encodes CASSLTRLAGEQFF.

The CDR3 spells CASSEAGVLEQYF. The DNA for the CDR3 is TGTGCCAGCAGTGAAGCGGGTGTCCTCGAGCAGTACTTC. The genes are TRBV6-1 and TRBJ2-5, with D uncertain. With the DNA end fitting TRBJ2-7 better, the J assignment may be wrong. The CDR3 consists of 13 residues. Germline-derived CDR1 and CDR2 are MNHNS and SASEGT.

The V and J genes are TRBV2 and TRBJ2-2; 11 bases align to TRBD2. The CDR3 totals 14 residues. After removal of 10 bases from V and 4 bases from J, the junction contained 5 bases not matched to a gene. Looked up from germline, CDR1 is SNHLY and CDR2 is FYNNEI. CDR3 in DNA: TGTGCCACACTAGCGGGGGACGTCACCGGGGAGCTGTTTTTT. Amino acids: CATLAGDVTGELFF.

In DNA, the CDR3 is TGTGCCACCTTAACCGGGACAGGAGAAAATTCACCCCTCCACTTT. This translates into CATLTGTGENSPLHF. The chain couples TRBV6-1 to TRBJ1-6; the match to TRBD1 covers 8 bases. Germline assignment: CDR1 MNHNS and CDR2 SASEGT. This CDR3 spans 15 amino acids. V shed 10 bases and J 7 bases; nucleotides not matched to a gene: 12.

The gene calls are TRBV15 and TRBJ1-5; D perhaps matches TRBD1 (5 bases). Germline V gene lookup returns CDR1 LNHNV and CDR2 YYDKDF (reference sequence). Between the trimmed V and J ends, which lost 8 bases and 2 bases, there was a span of 10 bases. The CDR3 length is 13 residues. CDR3 coding DNA: TGTGCCACCCGAGACAGAGGCAATCAGCCCCAGCATTTT. It translates to CATRDRGNQPQHF.

For this clone: One end of the junction does not line up with germline, which may come from a read error. Different DNA sequences within this sample yield the same CDR3. The gene calls are TRBV30 and TRBJ2-7; D unclear. The CDR3 contains 12 residues. Germline V gene sequence: CDR1 GTSNPN, CDR2 SVGIG (reference sequence). DNA for the CDR3: TGTGCCTGGAGTAGCACCCCCTATGAGCAGTACTTC. Encoded protein: CAWSSTPYEQYF.

The rearrangement links TRBV28 to TRBJ2-7; 11 bases are shared with TRBD2. Germline loops: CDR1 MDHEN, CDR2 SYDVKM. The CDR3 is 19 amino acids. V was pared by 5 bases and J by 5 bases, with 20 bases of the junction left unmatched. This CDR3 is CASSPLESSGRLGGNEQYF. The DNA of the CDR3 is TGTGCCAGCAGTCCCCTGGAATCTAGCGGGAGGTTAGGCGGCAACGAGCAGTACTTC.

This clone has a handful of counts. The chain recombines TRBV7-8 with TRBJ2-4; unclear D gene. Germline-derived CDR1 and CDR2 are SGHVS and FQNEAQ. CDR3 length: 11 residues. Trimming removed 5 bases from V and 8 bases from J, with 7 bases in between. The CDR3, as DNA: TGTGCCAGCAGCCTCCTTGACATTCAGTACTTC. Translated: CASSLLDIQYF.